Listed below are T cell receptor beta chains from one sample, sequenced in a study of T cell responses to AZD1222 COVID-19 vaccine. Clones were sequenced by immunoSEQ multiplex PCR, and TCRdb holds only the in-frame ones, with some missing. The repertoire holds approximately 65,000 clones, around 80% seen once, with about an eighth in the top ten. Specimen: peripheral blood, collected on day 0 of AZD1222 vaccination. These receptors were taken from an adult in good health. Both conserved end residues are part of each CDR3. A D gene is named only where the DNA matches it firmly. Some rows have no size entry. The others give once, few or many, or a class for an expanded clone.

CDR3aa: CASSLAPIYGYTF
CDR3nt: TGTGCCAGCAGTTTAGCCCCAATCTATGGCTACACCTTC
j_gene: TRBJ1-2
abundance: .
v_gene: TRBV28
d_gene: .

CDR3aa: CASSQPGWDSPLHF
CDR3nt: TGTGCCAGCAGCCAACCTGGATGGGATTCACCCCTCCACTTT
j_gene: TRBJ1-6
abundance: once
v_gene: TRBV14
d_gene: .

CDR3aa: CASSLAAGGYKDEKLFF
CDR3nt: TGTGCCAGCAGCTTAGCAGCTGGCGGATACAAGGATGAAAAACTGTTTTTT
j_gene: TRBJ1-4
abundance: .
v_gene: TRBV7-9
d_gene: .

CDR3aa: CAWTSGISDTQYF
CDR3nt: TGTGCCTGGACTAGCGGGATTTCAGATACGCAGTATTTT
j_gene: TRBJ2-3
abundance: .
v_gene: TRBV30
d_gene: TRBD2

CDR3aa: CATKRPSGTYEQYF
CDR3nt: TGTGCCACCAAACGCCCAAGCGGCACCTACGAGCAGTACTTC
j_gene: TRBJ2-7
abundance: .
v_gene: TRBV5-8
d_gene: .

CDR3aa: CASGVPPSYEQYF
CDR3nt: TGTGCCAGCGGAGTTCCACCTTCCTACGAGCAGTACTTC
j_gene: TRBJ2-7
abundance: .
v_gene: TRBV3-1/TRBV3-2
d_gene: .

CDR3aa: CASSYGQETQYF
CDR3nt: TGTGCCAGCAGCTACGGACAAGAGACCCAGTACTTC
j_gene: TRBJ2-5
abundance: .
v_gene: TRBV11-1
d_gene: .

CDR3aa: CASSPGGQGADTQYF
CDR3nt: TGCGCCAGCAGCCCCGGCGGACAGGGGGCAGATACGCAGTATTTT
j_gene: TRBJ2-3
abundance: .
v_gene: TRBV5-1
d_gene: TRBD1

CDR3aa: CASSFVAGSEQFF
CDR3nt: TGTGCCAGCAGCTTCGTAGCGGGGAGTGAGCAGTTCTTC
j_gene: TRBJ2-1
abundance: .
v_gene: TRBV11-2
d_gene: TRBD2

CDR3aa: CASSLAETGNTIYF
CDR3nt: TGTGCCAGCAGTCTTGCGGAAACTGGAAACACCATATATTTT
j_gene: TRBJ1-3
abundance: .
v_gene: TRBV6-5
d_gene: .

CDR3aa: CASSLEYWPQYGYTF
CDR3nt: TGTGCCAGCAGCTTAGAGTATTGGCCCCAATATGGCTACACCTTC
j_gene: TRBJ1-2
abundance: .
v_gene: TRBV11-2
d_gene: .

CDR3aa: CAWIQSGGYGDYGYTF
CDR3nt: TGTGCCTGGATTCAGTCCGGGGGGTACGGGGACTATGGCTACACCTTC
j_gene: TRBJ1-2
abundance: .
v_gene: TRBV30
d_gene: .

CDR3aa: CASSDQSTYGYTF
CDR3nt: TGTGCCAGCAGCGACCAGAGCACCTATGGCTACACCTTC
j_gene: TRBJ1-2
abundance: .
v_gene: TRBV5-6
d_gene: .

CDR3aa: CASSIVSLPSGGAGETQYF
CDR3nt: TGTGCCAGTAGTATAGTATCCCTCCCTAGCGGGGGGGCGGGAGAGACCCAGTACTTC
j_gene: TRBJ2-5
abundance: once
v_gene: TRBV19
d_gene: TRBD2